The rows below give T cell receptor beta chains drawn from one sample of a study of CD8 T cells in Susac syndrome. Using its own MiXCR run on the immunoSEQ multiplex PCR reads, TCRdb lists one record per CDR3 protein. The sample includes 120,000 or so distinct CDR3 sequences, roughly 95% seen only once; the top ten take roughly 0.14%. The sequencing sample was made of CD4+ T cells from PBMCs. Receptors originate from a human donor with Susac syndrome. The CDR3 runs from the conserved cysteine through the conserved F or W. Each record gives: D gene, J gene, clone size, V gene, CDR3 DNA, CDR3 protein. D genes are given only for firm matches. Where a row states a size, it is once, few, many or the class of an expanded clone; other rows omit it.

TRBD1 TRBJ2-7 NA TRBV10-3 TGTGCCACCGCCGGGACAGGGAACTACGAGCAGTACTTC CATAGTGNYEQYF
NA TRBJ2-3 NA TRBV18 TGTGCCAGCTTACGGTCGTCGAGCACAGATACGCAGTATTTT CASLRSSSTDTQYF
NA TRBJ1-2 once TRBV29-1 TGCAGCGTCGCCCCACGGTTGAGGGCTGAGGGCTACACCTTC CSVAPRLRAEGYTF
NA TRBJ1-2 NA TRBV3-1 TGTGCCAGCAGCCGACAGGTTACGGGAGGCTACACCTTC CASSRQVTGGYTF
NA TRBJ1-2 NA TRBV11-2 TGTGCCAGCAGCTCCACAGGCTATGGCTACACCTTC CASSSTGYGYTF
TRBD1 TRBJ2-2 NA TRBV18 TGTGCCAGCTCACCAGGGACAGGCACCACCGGGGAGCTGTTTTTT CASSPGTGTTGELFF
NA TRBJ2-7 NA TRBV7-2 TGTGCCAGCAGCTTAGCGAGCACGATCCCTGGGGAGCAGTACTTC CASSLASTIPGEQYF
NA TRBJ1-1 NA TRBV12-3/TRBV12-4 TGTGCCAGCAGTCGGGGGGGACTCTCTGAAGCTTTCTTT CASSRGGLSEAFF
TRBD1 TRBJ2-1 NA TRBV12-3/TRBV12-4 TGTGCCAGCAGCTTGGACAGGGTTCGGTCCAATGAGCAGTTCTTC CASSLDRVRSNEQFF
NA TRBJ1-2 NA TRBV24-1 TGTGCCACCAGTGCCCCAAAGTCTGGAAACTATGGCTACACCTTC CATSAPKSGNYGYTF
NA TRBJ2-5 NA TRBV28 TGTGCCAGCAGTTTCCGGGGACACCCCCAAGAGACCCAGTACTTC CASSFRGHPQETQYF
TRBD2 TRBJ2-1 once TRBV4-2 TGTGCCAGCAGCCAAGATCTAGCGGGAGGGCCTAATAATGAGCAGTTCTTC CASSQDLAGGPNNEQFF
TRBD2 TRBJ2-5 once TRBV9 TGTGCCAGCAGCTCCACCCCCGGACTAGCGGAACAAGAGACCCAGTACTTC CASSSTPGLAEQETQYF
NA TRBJ2-3 NA TRBV27 TGTGCCAGCAGTCCTATGCGCACAGATACGCAGTATTTT CASSPMRTDTQYF
TRBD1 TRBJ1-2 NA TRBV14 TGTGCCAGCAGCCTCGACAGGGGACGTGGCTACACCTTC CASSLDRGRGYTF
NA TRBJ2-4 NA TRBV29-1 TGCAGCGTGGGGGTTGACAAAGCCAAAAACATTCAGTACTTC CSVGVDKAKNIQYF
NA TRBJ1-2 once TRBV4-3 TGCGCCAGCAGCCAAGGCTATAACTATGGCTACACCTTC CASSQGYNYGYTF
TRBD2 TRBJ2-3 NA TRBV19 TGTGCCAGTAGTGGAGCGGGAGGGCCGATGGATACGCAGTATTTT CASSGAGGPMDTQYF
NA TRBJ1-3 NA TRBV30 TGTGCCTGGAGTGAAAGGACACACACTGGAAACACCATATATTTT CAWSERTHTGNTIYF
TRBD1 TRBJ1-2 NA TRBV5-1 TGCGCCAGCAGCTTAGGGGACAGGGGCCATGGCTACACCTTC CASSLGDRGHGYTF
NA TRBJ2-7 once TRBV12-3/TRBV12-4 TGTGCCAGCAGTGGGGAGGCCTACGAGCAGTACTTC CASSGEAYEQYF
TRBD1 TRBJ2-1 NA TRBV29-1 TGCAGCGTTGGGGAGATGACAGGGGGTTCCTACAATGAGCAGTTCTTC CSVGEMTGGSYNEQFF
TRBD2 TRBJ2-7 NA TRBV12-3/TRBV12-4 TGTGCCAGCAGTTTCAGGGCAACTAGCGGAGAAAAGTACTTC CASSFRATSGEKYF